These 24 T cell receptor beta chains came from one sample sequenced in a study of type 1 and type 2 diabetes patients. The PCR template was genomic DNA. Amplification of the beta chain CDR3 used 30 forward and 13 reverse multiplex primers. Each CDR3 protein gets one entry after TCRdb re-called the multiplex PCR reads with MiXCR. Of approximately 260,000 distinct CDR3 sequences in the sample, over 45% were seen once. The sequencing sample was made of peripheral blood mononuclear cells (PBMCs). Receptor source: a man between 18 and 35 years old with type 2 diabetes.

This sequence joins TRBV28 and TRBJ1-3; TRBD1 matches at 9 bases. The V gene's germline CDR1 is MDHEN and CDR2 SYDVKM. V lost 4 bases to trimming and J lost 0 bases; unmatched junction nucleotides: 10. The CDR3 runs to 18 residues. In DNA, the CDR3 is TGTGCCAGCAGTTCCCCACAGGGGGCTTCCGCCTCTGGAAACACCATATATTTT. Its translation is CASSSPQGASASGNTIYF.

CDR3 DNA sequence: TGTGCCAGCACGGACAGGGAGAACACTGAAGCTTTCTTT. As protein: CASTDRENTEAFF. This chain links TRBV11-3 with TRBJ1-1, with 8 bases identical to TRBD1. With 7 bases clipped from V and 1 base from J, the junction kept 2 bases outside the gene matches. Germline loops: CDR1 SGHNT, CDR2 YENEEA. This CDR3 has 13 amino acids.

CDR3 protein: CASIEQVSETQYF. CDR3 DNA: TGTGCCAGCATCGAACAGGTTTCGGAGACCCAGTACTTC. The chain carries TRBV2 and TRBJ2-5, with D perhaps TRBD1 (5 bases). V dropped 7 bases and J dropped 5 bases, with 14 bases sitting between them. This CDR3 is 13 amino acids long. Germline CDR1 SNHLY, CDR2 FYNNEI.

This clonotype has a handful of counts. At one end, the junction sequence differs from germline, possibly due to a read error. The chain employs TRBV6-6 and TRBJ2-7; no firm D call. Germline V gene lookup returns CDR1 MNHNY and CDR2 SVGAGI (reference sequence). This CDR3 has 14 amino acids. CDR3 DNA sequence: TGCGCCAGCCAGAAAAAGGAGAGCTCCTACGAGCAGTACTTC. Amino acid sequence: CASQKKESSYEQYF.

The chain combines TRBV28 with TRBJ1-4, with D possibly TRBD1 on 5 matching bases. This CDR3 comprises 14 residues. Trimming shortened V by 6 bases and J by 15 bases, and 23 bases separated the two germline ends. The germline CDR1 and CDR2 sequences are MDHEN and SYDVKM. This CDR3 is CASSPSLGPGTLFF. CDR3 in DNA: TGTGCCAGCAGCCCGTCGTTGGGGCCCGGGACGTTGTTTTTT.

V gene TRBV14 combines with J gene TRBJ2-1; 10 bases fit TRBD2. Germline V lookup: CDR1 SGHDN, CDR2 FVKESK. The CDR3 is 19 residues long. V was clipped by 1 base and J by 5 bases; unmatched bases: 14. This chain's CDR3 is CASSQGIPASGSKDNEQFF. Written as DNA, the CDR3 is TGTGCCAGCAGCCAAGGAATCCCGGCTAGCGGGAGTAAGGACAATGAGCAGTTCTTC.

DNA for the CDR3: TGTGCCAGCAGTACCGACAGGGCCTATGGCTACACCTTC. Amino acid sequence: CASSTDRAYGYTF. The rearrangement joins TRBV12-3 or TRBV12-4 to TRBJ1-2, with 7 bases matching TRBD1. The CDR3 totals 13 residues. With 5 bases clipped from V and 4 bases from J, the junction kept 4 bases outside the gene matches.

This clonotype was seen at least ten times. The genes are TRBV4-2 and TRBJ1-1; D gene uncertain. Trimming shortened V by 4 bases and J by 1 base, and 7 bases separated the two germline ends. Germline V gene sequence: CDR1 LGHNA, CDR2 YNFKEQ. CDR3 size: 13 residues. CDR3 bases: TGTGCCAGCAGCCCATCAGGGAACACTGAAGCTTTCTTT. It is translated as CASSPSGNTEAFF.

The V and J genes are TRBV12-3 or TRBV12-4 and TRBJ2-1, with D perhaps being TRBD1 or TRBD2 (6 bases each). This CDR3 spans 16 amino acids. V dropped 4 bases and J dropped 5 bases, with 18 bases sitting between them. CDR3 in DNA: TGTGCCAGCAGTTGGGTTCGGGGGCATCAAGACAATGAGCAGTTCTTC. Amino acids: CASSWVRGHQDNEQFF.

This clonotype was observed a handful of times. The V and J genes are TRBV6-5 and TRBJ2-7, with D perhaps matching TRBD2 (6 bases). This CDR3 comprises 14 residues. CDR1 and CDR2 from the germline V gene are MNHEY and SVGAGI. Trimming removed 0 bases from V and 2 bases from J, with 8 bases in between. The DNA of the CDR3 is TGTGCCAGCAGTTACTCCAGACTAGCCTACGAGCAGTACTTC. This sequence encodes CASSYSRLAYEQYF.

The CDR3 loop reads CASSIWLAEDNEQFF. The CDR3 nucleotides read TGTGCCAGTAGTATATGGCTAGCGGAAGACAATGAGCAGTTCTTC. The genes are TRBV19 and TRBJ2-1; 7 nucleotides align to TRBD2. The CDR3 runs to 15 residues. Germline assignment: CDR1 LNHDA and CDR2 SQIVND (reference sequence). The junction had 6 bases not matched to a gene; V was cut back by 2 bases and J by 5 bases.

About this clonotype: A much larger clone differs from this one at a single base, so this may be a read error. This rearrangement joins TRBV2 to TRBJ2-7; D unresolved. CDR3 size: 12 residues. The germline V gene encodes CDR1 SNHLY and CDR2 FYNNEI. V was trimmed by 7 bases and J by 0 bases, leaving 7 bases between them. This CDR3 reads CASTESSYEQYF. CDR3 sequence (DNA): TGTGCCAGCACGGAGAGCTCCTACGAGCAGTACTTC.

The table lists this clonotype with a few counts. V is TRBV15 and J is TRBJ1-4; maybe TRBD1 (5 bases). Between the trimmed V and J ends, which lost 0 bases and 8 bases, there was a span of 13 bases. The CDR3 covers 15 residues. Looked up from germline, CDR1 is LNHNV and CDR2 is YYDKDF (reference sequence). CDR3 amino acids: CATSRDGGNIEKLFF. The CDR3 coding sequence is TGTGCCACCAGCAGAGATGGGGGGAATATAGAAAAACTGTTTTTT.

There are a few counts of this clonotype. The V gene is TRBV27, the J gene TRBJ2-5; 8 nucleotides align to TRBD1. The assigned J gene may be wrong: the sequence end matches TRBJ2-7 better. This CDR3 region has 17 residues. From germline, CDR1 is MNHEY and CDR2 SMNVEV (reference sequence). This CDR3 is CASSDGQGPLLTYEQYF. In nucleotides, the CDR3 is TGTGCCAGCAGTGACGGACAGGGACCCCTACTAACCTACGAGCAGTACTTC.

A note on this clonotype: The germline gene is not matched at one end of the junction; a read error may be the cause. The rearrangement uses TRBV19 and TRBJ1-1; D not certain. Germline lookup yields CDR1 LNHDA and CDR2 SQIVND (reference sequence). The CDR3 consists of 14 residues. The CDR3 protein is CASCIGQMNTEAFF. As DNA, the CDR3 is TGTGCCAGTTGTATCGGGCAGATGAACACTGAAGCTTTCTTT.

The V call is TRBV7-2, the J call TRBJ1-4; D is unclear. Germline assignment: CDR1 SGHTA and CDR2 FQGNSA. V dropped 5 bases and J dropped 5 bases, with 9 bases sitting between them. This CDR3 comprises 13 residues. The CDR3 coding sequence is TGTGCCAGCAGCCGACAATACAATGAAAAACTGTTTTTT. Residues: CASSRQYNEKLFF.

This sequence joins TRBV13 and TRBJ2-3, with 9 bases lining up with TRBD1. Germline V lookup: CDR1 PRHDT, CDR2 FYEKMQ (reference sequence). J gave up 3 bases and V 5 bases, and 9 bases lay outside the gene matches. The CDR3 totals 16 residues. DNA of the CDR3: TGTGCCAGCAGCGTCGGACAGGGGCATTCTACAGATACGCAGTATTTT. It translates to CASSVGQGHSTDTQYF.

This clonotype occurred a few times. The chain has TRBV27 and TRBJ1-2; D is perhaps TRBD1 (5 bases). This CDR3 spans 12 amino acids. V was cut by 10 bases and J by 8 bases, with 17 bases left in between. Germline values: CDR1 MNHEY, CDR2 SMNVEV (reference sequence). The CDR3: CATFNGAGGYTF. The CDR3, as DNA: TGTGCCACCTTCAACGGGGCGGGAGGCTACACCTTC.

This CDR3 is CASSEFTDSSLLSNQPQHF. The CDR3 DNA reads as TGTGCCAGCAGTGAATTTACGGACAGCAGCTTGCTTAGCAATCAGCCCCAGCATTTT. The chain carries TRBV2 and TRBJ1-5, with D possibly matching TRBD1 (6 bases). There are 19 residues in the CDR3. Germline-derived CDR1 and CDR2 are SNHLY and FYNNEI. Trimming removed 2 bases from V and 0 bases from J, with 20 bases in between.

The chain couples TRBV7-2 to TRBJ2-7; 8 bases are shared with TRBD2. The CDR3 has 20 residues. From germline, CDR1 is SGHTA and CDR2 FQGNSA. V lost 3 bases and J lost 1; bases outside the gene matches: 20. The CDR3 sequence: CASSFTSGSYTDAGSYEQYF. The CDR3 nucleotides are TGTGCCAGCAGCTTTACAAGCGGGAGCTACACCGACGCTGGTTCCTACGAGCAGTACTTC.

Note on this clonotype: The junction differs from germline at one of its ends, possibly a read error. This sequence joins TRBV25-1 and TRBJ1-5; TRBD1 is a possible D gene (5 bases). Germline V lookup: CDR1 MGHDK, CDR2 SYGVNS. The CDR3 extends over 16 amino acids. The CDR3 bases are TGTGCCAGCAGTGAAGGAGGTGGGGCCCGGGGCCAGCCCCAGCGTTTT. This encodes CASSEGGGARGQPQRF.

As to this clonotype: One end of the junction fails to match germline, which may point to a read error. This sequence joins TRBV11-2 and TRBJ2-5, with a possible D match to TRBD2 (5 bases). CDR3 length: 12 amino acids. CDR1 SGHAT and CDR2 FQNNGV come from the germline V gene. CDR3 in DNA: TGTGCCAGCAGCTTATTCGGGGAAGGTCGGTTCTTC. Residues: CASSLFGEGRFF.

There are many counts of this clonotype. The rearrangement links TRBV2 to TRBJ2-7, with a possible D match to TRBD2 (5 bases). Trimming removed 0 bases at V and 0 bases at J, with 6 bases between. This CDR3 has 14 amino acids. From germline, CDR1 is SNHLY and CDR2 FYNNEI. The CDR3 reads CASSEARASYEQYF. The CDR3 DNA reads TGTGCCAGCAGTGAAGCGAGGGCCTCCTACGAGCAGTACTTC.

The CDR3 nucleotides read TGCGCCAGCAGCTCGGACTTACGCAGCTCCTATAATTCACCCCTCCACTTT. Protein product: CASSSDLRSSYNSPLHF. The chain carries TRBV5-1 and TRBJ1-6; D unclear. Germline CDR1 is SGHRS and CDR2 is YFSETQ. V lost 3 bases, J lost 0 bases, and 13 bases lay in between. The CDR3 runs 17 residues. The full variable domain, completed using reference TRBV5-1 and TRBJ1-6, is KAGVTQTPRYLIKTRGQQVTLSCSPISGHRSVSWYQQTPGQGLQFLFEYFSETQRNKGNFPGRFSGRQFSNSRSEMNVSTLELGDSALYLCASSSDLRSSYNSPLHFGNGTRLTVT.